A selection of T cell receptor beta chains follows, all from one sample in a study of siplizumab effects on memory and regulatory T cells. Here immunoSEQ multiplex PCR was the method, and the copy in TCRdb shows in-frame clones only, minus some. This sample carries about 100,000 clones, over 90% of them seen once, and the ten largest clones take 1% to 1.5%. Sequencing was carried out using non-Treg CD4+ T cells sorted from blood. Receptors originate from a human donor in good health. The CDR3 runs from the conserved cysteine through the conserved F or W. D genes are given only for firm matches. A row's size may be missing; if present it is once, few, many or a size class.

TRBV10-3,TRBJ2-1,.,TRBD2,TGTGCCATCAGTGACTTAGGACTAGCGGGGTACAATGAGCAGTTCTTC,CAISDLGLAGYNEQFF
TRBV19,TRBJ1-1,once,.,TGTGCCAGTAGTCGCTCCGGGGGGGGCGGATACACTGAAGCTTTCTTT,CASSRSGGGGYTEAFF
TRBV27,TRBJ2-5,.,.,TGTGCCAGCAGTTTAGGAGGGCATCAAGAGACCCAGTACTTC,CASSLGGHQETQYF
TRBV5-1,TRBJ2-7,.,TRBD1,TGCGCCAGCAGTAACCAGGGGGCCCCCTACGAGCAGTACTTC,CASSNQGAPYEQYF
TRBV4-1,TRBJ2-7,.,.,TGCGCCAGCAGCCAAGAGGGGAGGTGGGCCGAGCAGTACTTC,CASSQEGRWAEQYF
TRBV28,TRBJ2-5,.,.,TGTGCCAGCAGTCTGGGCGGCCTACCTCAAGAGACCCAGTACTTC,CASSLGGLPQETQYF
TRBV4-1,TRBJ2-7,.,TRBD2,TGCGCCAGCAGGCGGTTGACTAGCGGGAGCTCCTACGAGCAGTACTTC,CASRRLTSGSSYEQYF
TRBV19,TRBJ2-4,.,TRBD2,TGTGCCAGTACCAGCGGGAGAGCCAAAAACATTCAGTACTTC,CASTSGRAKNIQYF
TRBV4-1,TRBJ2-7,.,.,TGCGCCAGCAGCCATCCGACTAGTACCTCCTCCTACGAGCAGTACTTC,CASSHPTSTSSYEQYF
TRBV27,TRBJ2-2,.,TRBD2,TGTGCCAGCAGTTTACTAGCGGGACCCACCGGGGAGCTGTTTTTT,CASSLLAGPTGELFF
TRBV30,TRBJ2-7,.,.,TGTGCCTGGAGTGTCGGCCGCACCTACGAGCAGTACTTC,CAWSVGRTYEQYF
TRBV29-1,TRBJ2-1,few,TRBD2,TGCAGCGTTGTAGTTAGCGGGAGTACAAGTGAGCAGTTCTTC,CSVVVSGSTSEQFF
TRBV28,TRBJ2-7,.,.,TGTGCCAGCAGTTTATTGGGATCTACAGGAACCTACGAGCAGTACTTC,CASSLLGSTGTYEQYF
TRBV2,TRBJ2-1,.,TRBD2,TGTGCCAGCAGAGTAGCGGGCTACAATGAGCAGTTCTTC,CASRVAGYNEQFF
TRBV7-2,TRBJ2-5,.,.,TGTGCCAGCAGCTTAGCTAGCAGGGGAGGGGAGACCCAGTACTTC,CASSLASRGGETQYF
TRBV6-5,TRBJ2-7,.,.,TGTGCCAGCAGTTACCCAGGAGGGGGCAACGAGCAGTACTTC,CASSYPGGGNEQYF
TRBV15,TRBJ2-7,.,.,TGTGCCACCAGCAGAGATCACAGGGATGGCGACGAGCAGTACTTC,CATSRDHRDGDEQYF
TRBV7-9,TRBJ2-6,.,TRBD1,TGTGCCAGCAGTACAGGGGTTGGGGCCAACGTCCTGACTTTC,CASSTGVGANVLTF
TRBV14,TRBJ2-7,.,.,TGTGCCAGCAGCCAGAGGTCCGGGGTCGACGAGCAGTACTTC,CASSQRSGVDEQYF
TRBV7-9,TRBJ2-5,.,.,TGTGCCAGCAGCTTAGAAGGGATCCACTACTTC,CASSLEGIHYF
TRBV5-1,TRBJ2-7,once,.,TGCGCCAGCAGCTTGGAGAGGGCCTACGAGCAGTACTTC,CASSLERAYEQYF
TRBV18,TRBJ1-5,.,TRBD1,TGTGCCAGCTCACAGGGGGCGTCAGTTCAGCCCCAGCATTTT,CASSQGASVQPQHF
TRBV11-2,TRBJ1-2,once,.,TGTGCCAGCAGCCCTGACAGGCGTCGGTACACCTTC,CASSPDRRRYTF